This T cell receptor beta chain was sequenced during a study of long-term antiretroviral therapy in people with HIV (dated by TCRdb to 2022 to 2024). Broadly, across the study: The earliest samples were collected about a decade before the 2015 WHO recommendation for immediate ART, when ART was typically delayed until CD4 counts fell. A retrospective serial study tested whether changes in peripheral blood TRB repertoire composition and diversity were associated with ART initiation and durable HIV suppression. From a few dozen adults with confirmed HIV infection, the cohort provided 192 cryopreserved PBMC samples, gathered serially across a mean of about six years (range 1-12). About 35% of the 30 participants with HIV were female. Test extractions of a monoclonal T-cell line alongside under 35 polyclonal samples showed no cross-contamination during QIAcube processing.

With regard to this clone: It has no known antigen specificity. No base qualities exist here, and no much larger clone lies one base off it.

Inclusion was restricted to participants for whom at least one PBMC sample before ART initiation and at least two post-ART samples were available. All participants with HIV were treated in the United States of America. Cryopreserved samples of roughly 0.85-11 million PBMC were thawed and washed before DNA extraction. At the time of the earliest PBMC sample, participants with HIV were aged between 23 and 54 years. Each participant contributed PBMC samples from 1-4 timepoints before ART initiation and 2-8 timepoints after ART initiation, with a median of 7 samples. For every participant, serial HIV viral load, CD4+ T-cell count, ART history and demographic data were obtained. A Qiagen kit on a QIAcube was used to extract genomic DNA from unsorted PBMC, with samples processed in batches of 12. CDR1 and CDR2 are read off the germline V gene as SGHTA and FQGNSA. V is pared back by 7 bases and J by 5 bases, with 9 bases lying between the germline termini. Its CDR3 holds 12 amino acids, cysteine through phenylalanine. Just CDR3 DNA is preserved here, 36 bases in frame from base 1.

The immunoSEQ hsTCRB v3.0 assay was used at survey level resolution to sequence the TRB variable region. TRB sequencing targeted a depth of about 40,000-50,000 T-cell genomes per sample. An Illumina MiSeq with a v3 150-cycle kit was used to sequence the pooled TRB libraries. The original methods were these. Repertoire analysis ran in R within a reproducible Nextflow workflow covering QC, data transformation and analysis. LymphoSeq2, an R package for exploring AIRR-Seq data, was used to implement custom analyses. A handful of samples yielding fewer than 5000 total TRB sequences were excluded, leaving approximately 190 analyzed HIV repertoires. Of the 188 retained HIV repertoires, approximately 60 were collected before and about 130 after ART initiation. Each repertoire was downsampled to 5000 TRB nucleotide sequences, and summary statistics were averaged across 100 downsampling iterations. Only TRB sequences with CDR3 regions of at least seven amino acids were retained for analysis. Diversity was assessed using a clonality score derived from Shannon entropy and using the Gini coefficient. Repertoire networks linked the top 5000 CDR3 amino acid sequences whenever two sequences differed by an edit distance of one. For TRB CDR3 amino acid sequences, GLIPH2 was used to predict antigen specificity groups and MHC restriction. To flag known associations with CMV, EBV, HIV or tissue antigens, CDR3 amino acid sequences were compared against VDJdb and McPAS-TCR. Pre-ART, post-ART and control groups were compared with Wilcoxon signed-rank tests and Holm-Bonferroni correction. The immuneACCESS repertoire file appears here via TCRdb, limited to in-frame rearrangements. These files lack a portion of the clones; in checked studies, under half of the deficit traces to unresolved V genes, and the cause of the others is not known. V, J and clone size reflect that table, while D and trimming were determined from the DNA. The sample profile shows 20,000 to 30,000 clones; 65% to 90% of them were found once. The ten largest account for 2% to 2.5% of the sample.

The paper as a whole reports these results and caveats: Expanded TRB clones identified before ART initiation dominated the repertoire across all time points, though the dominance fluctuated and decreased in many PLHIV after ART. Since PBMC availability was limited, sequencing covered only the TCR beta chain, with no alpha chain pairing. The samples span the years 2004 to 2017, and the ART regimens used at that time may not be as effective as current regimens. CDR3 length ranges in HIV repertoires were narrower than in controls, and network structure suggested an antigen-experienced repertoire with only a slight naive shift after ART. Inferences about post-ART repertoire changes were limited because no data were available on ART adherence, viral resistance or therapy changes. ART initiation was associated with a significant increase in TRB diversity, but diversity stayed significantly below transplant donor controls even after long-term ART. Unsorted PBMC were profiled instead of sorted CD4+ and CD8+ T cells because pre-ART samples had limited cell numbers.

The sequence derives from a man in his forties or fifties with HIV. The material was unsorted PBMCs, obtained 3 years after starting antiretroviral therapy. This receptor chain uses TRBV7-2 and TRBJ2-1; no D gene call is confident. The DNA sequence is as follows: TGTGCCAGCACTACCACCCACAATGAGCAGTTCTTC. The encoded protein is CASTTTHNEQFF.